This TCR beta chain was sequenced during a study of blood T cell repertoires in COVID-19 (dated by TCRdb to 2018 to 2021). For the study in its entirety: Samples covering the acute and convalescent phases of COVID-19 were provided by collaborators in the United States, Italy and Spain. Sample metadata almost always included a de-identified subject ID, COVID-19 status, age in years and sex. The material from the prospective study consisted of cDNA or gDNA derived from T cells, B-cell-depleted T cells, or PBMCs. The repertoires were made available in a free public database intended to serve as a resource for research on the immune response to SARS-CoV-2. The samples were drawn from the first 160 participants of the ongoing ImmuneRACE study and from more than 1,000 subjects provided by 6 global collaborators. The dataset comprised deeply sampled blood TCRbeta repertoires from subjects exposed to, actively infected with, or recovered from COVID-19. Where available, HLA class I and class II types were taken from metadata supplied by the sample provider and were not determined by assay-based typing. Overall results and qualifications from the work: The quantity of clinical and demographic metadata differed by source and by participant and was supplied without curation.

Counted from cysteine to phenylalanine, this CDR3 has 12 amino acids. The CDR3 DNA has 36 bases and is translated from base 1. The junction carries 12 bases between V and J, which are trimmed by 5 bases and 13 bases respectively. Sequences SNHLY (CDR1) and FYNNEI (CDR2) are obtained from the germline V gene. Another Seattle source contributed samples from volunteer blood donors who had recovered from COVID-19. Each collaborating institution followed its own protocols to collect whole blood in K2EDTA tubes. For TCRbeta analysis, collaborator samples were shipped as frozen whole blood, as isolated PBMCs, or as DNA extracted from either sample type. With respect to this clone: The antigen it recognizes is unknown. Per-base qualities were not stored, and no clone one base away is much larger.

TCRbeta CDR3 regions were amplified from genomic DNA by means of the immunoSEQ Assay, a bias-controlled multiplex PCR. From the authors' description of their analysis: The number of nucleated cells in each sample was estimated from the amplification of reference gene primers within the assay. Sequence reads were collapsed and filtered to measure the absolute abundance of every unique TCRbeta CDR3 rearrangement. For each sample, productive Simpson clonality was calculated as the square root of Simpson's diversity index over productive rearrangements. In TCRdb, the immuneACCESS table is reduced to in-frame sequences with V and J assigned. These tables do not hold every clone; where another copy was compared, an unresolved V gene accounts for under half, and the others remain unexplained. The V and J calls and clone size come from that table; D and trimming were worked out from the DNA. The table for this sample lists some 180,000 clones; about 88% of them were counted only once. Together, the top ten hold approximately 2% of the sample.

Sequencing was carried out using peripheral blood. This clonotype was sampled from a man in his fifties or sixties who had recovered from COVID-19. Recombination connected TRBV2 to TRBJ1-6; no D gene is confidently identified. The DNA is TGTGCCAGCAGTAGGCTCGGAGCGCCCCTCCACTTT. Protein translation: CASSRLGAPLHF.